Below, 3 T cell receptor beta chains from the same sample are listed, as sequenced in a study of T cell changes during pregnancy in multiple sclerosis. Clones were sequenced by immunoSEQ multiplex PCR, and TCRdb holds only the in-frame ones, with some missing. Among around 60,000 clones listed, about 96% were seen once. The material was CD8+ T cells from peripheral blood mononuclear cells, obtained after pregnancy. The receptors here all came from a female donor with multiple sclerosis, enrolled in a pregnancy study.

The CDR3 region is CATGQGRSNQPQHF. CDR3 in DNA: TGTGCCACCGGACAGGGAAGGAGCAATCAGCCCCAGCATTTT. The chain combines TRBV19 with TRBJ1-5; 8 positions match TRBD1. V shed 10 bases, J shed 1 base, and the junction held 6 bases outside the gene matches. Germline CDR1 LNHDA, CDR2 SQIVND (reference sequence). The CDR3 extends over 14 amino acids.

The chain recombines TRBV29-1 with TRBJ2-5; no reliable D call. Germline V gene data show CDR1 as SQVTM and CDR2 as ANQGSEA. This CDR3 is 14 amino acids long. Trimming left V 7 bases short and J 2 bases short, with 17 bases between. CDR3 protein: CSAYLTSNQETQYF. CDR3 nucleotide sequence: TGCAGCGCCTACCTAACCTCAAATCAAGAGACCCAGTACTTC. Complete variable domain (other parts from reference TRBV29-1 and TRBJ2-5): SAVISQKPSRDICQRGTSLTIQCQVDSQVTMMFWYRQQPGQSLTLIATANQGSEATYESGFVIDKFPISRPNLTFSTLTVSNMSPEDSSIYLCSAYLTSNQETQYFGPGTRLLVL.

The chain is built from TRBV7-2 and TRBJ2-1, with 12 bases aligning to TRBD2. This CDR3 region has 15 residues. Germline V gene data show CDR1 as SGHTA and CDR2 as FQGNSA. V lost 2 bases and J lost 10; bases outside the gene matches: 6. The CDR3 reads CASSLPSGGGVEQFF. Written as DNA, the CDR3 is TGTGCCAGCAGCTTACCTAGCGGGGGGGGCGTGGAGCAGTTCTTC.